The 2 T cell receptor beta chains given below trace back to one sample, sequenced in a study of cytomegalovirus exposure and HLA in healthy donors. With 60 Vbeta and 13 Jbeta primers, the PCR was carried out. Sequencing used immunoSEQ multiplex PCR; TCRdb keeps in-frame clones, though not all of them. The table has fewer than 140,000 clones, roughly 70% seen once. Sequenced sample: PBMCs. These receptor sequences come from a male donor in good health and CMV-seropositive.

This clone was detected a few times. The J gene is TRBJ2-3, the V gene TRBV5-4, with 11 bases matching TRBD1. Germline lookup yields CDR1 SGHNT and CDR2 YYREEE (reference sequence). The CDR3 contains 15 residues. V trimming: 3 bases; J trimming: 5 bases; junction bases outside the gene matches: 5. The DNA for the CDR3 is TGTGCCAGCAGCTCCCGGACAGGGGGCAGAGATACGCAGTATTTT. Its protein is CASSSRTGGRDTQYF.

In this sample, this clone turned up a few times. The genes are TRBV5-4 and TRBJ1-2; TRBD1 aligns across 8 bases. V trimming: 1 base; J trimming: 4 bases; junction bases outside the gene matches: 6. There are 15 residues in the CDR3. Germline V gene data show CDR1 as SGHNT and CDR2 as YYREEE (reference sequence). CDR3 region: CASSLPGQDLYGYTF. CDR3 nucleotide sequence: TGTGCCAGCAGCTTGCCGGGACAGGACCTCTATGGCTACACCTTC.